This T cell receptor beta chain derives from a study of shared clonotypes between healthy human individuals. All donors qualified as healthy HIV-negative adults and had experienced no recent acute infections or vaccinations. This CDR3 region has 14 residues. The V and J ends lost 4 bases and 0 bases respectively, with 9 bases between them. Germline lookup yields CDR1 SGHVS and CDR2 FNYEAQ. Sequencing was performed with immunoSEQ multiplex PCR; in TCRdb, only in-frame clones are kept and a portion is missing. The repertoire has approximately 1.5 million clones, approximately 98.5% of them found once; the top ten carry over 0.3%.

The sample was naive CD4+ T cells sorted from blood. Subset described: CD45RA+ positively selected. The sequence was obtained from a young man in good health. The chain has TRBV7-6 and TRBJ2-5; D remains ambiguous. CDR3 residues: CASSSLRNQETQYF. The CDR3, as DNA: TGTGCCAGCAGCTCGCTTCGTAACCAAGAGACCCAGTACTTC.